These 28 T cell receptor beta chains came from one sample sequenced in a study of graft-versus-host responses after intestinal transplantation (TCRdb year 2021). Interpreted using the paper, the time point label stands for: cells obtained before transplantation from donor or recipient. Their target antigens are unknown. Library prep was done by the immunoSEQ multiplex PCR assay. This immuneACCESS table, as held by TCRdb, lists in-frame sequences with V and J called but not all clones. Of the missing ones, under half trace to an unresolved V gene in checked studies; the others have no known cause. The sample table holds some 110,000 clones, of which more than 80% were seen once. About 0.2% of the sample goes to the ten largest clones. Source: unstimulated CD4+ T cells sorted from spleen or lymph node cells, taken before transplant. These receptors all come from a human donor who was the organ donor for an intestinal transplant.

The rearrangement joins TRBV11-1 to TRBJ2-5; TRBD2 matches 11 bases. This CDR3 contains 16 residues. Germline lookup yields CDR1 SGHAT and CDR2 FQDESV (reference sequence). The ends lost 3 bases at V and 2 bases at J; junction bases unmatched: 5. The CDR3: CASSFVSGRAQETQYF. The CDR3 DNA reads as TGTGCCAGCAGCTTTGTTAGCGGGAGGGCACAAGAGACCCAGTACTTC.

The chain has TRBV18 and TRBJ2-1; 15 nucleotides match TRBD2. The CDR3 has 16 residues. The junction had 5 bases not matched to a gene; V was cut back by 3 bases and J by 8 bases. The germline CDR1 and CDR2 sequences are KGHSH and LQKENI. CDR3: CASSPAGLAGGDEQFF. CDR3 DNA sequence: TGTGCCAGCTCACCCGCGGGACTAGCGGGAGGCGATGAGCAGTTCTTC. The whole variable domain, filled in from reference TRBV18 and TRBJ2-1, reads NAGVMQNPRHLVRRRGQEARLRCSPMKGHSHVYWYRQLPEEGLKFMVYLQKENIIDESGMPKERFSAEFPKEGPSILRIQQVVRGDSAAYFCASSPAGLAGGDEQFFGPGTRLTVL.

The V gene is TRBV6-5, the J gene TRBJ1-4, with TRBD1 identical over 7 bases. CDR3 size: 15 residues. After removal of 5 bases from V and 7 bases from J, the junction contained 10 bases not matched to a gene. CDR1 and CDR2 from the germline V gene are MNHEY and SVGAGI. CDR3: CASSAQGGGGEKLFF. The CDR3 DNA sequence: TGTGCCAGCAGTGCCCAGGGGGGGGGAGGTGAAAAACTGTTTTTT.

The chain combines TRBV6-1 with TRBJ2-5, with no clear D. Between the trimmed V and J ends, which lost 6 bases and 1 base, there was a span of 12 bases. The CDR3 has 14 amino acids. Germline values: CDR1 MNHNS, CDR2 SASEGT. This CDR3 reads CASSWADTQETQYF. In nucleotides, the CDR3 is TGTGCCAGCAGCTGGGCTGACACCCAAGAGACCCAGTACTTC.

CDR3 sequence reads: CASRNNRGSDTQYF. CDR3 sequence (DNA): TGTGCCAGTAGAAATAACAGGGGTTCAGATACGCAGTATTTT. This chain connects TRBV19 to TRBJ2-3, with TRBD1 matching over 7 bases. V trimming: 6 bases; J trimming: 4 bases; junction bases outside the gene matches: 7. Germline CDR1 LNHDA, CDR2 SQIVND (reference sequence). CDR3 size: 14 residues.

This sequence joins TRBV6-5 and TRBJ2-1; 10 bases align to TRBD1. The V gene end was trimmed by 2 bases and the J gene end by 7 bases; junction bases not matched to a gene: 8. The CDR3 consists of 16 residues. Germline V CDR1 and CDR2: MNHEY, SVGAGI. The CDR3 is CASSYERQGAKNEQFF. CDR3 nucleotides: TGTGCCAGCAGTTACGAGAGACAGGGGGCTAAGAATGAGCAGTTCTTC.

V is TRBV18 and J is TRBJ2-2; the match to TRBD2 covers 9 bases. CDR3 size: 18 residues. The ends lost 4 bases at V and 4 bases at J; junction bases unmatched: 13. In germline, CDR1 is KGHSH, CDR2 LQKENI. CDR3 nucleotide sequence: TGTGCCAGCTCACGTACGACTAGCGGTGAATTCATCACCGGGGAGCTGTTTTTT. Protein product: CASSRTTSGEFITGELFF.

The V and J genes are TRBV27 and TRBJ2-7; D may be TRBD1 (5 bases). Germline V gives CDR1 MNHEY, CDR2 SMNVEV (reference sequence). This CDR3 contains 14 residues. The V end lost 5 bases, the J end lost 3 bases, and 14 bases lay between the germline ends. This CDR3 reads CASSPQGVLYEQYF. CDR3 nucleotide sequence: TGTGCCAGCAGTCCCCAGGGTGTCCTCTACGAGCAGTACTTC.

The chain joins TRBV6-6 to TRBJ1-1; D not certain. Looked up from germline, CDR1 is MNHNY and CDR2 is SVGAGI (reference sequence). CDR3 length: 14 amino acids. Trimming took off 0 bases at V and 1 base at J, with 6 bases between the two ends. CDR3 loop: CASSYSFSNTEAFF. The DNA for the CDR3 is TGTGCCAGCAGTTACTCGTTCTCGAACACTGAAGCTTTCTTT.

This sequence joins TRBV5-1 and TRBJ2-5; the match to TRBD2 covers 11 bases. Germline V CDR1 and CDR2: SGHRS, YFSETQ. Unmatched junction bases numbered 3, after V lost 1 base and J lost 4 bases. The CDR3 extends over 15 amino acids. CDR3 residues: CASSLTSGRSETQYF. CDR3 in DNA: TGCGCCAGCAGCTTGACTAGCGGGAGATCAGAGACCCAGTACTTC.

The V call is TRBV7-9, the J call TRBJ2-7; D may be TRBD1 or TRBD2 (5 bases each). CDR3 length: 15 residues. V was shortened by 5 bases and J by 2 bases, with 16 bases between the two germline ends. Germline V gene sequence: CDR1 SEHNR, CDR2 FQNEAQ (reference sequence). The CDR3 protein is CASSHRGGTTYEQYF. DNA of the CDR3: TGTGCCAGCAGCCACCGGGGCGGAACAACCTACGAGCAGTACTTC.

The V and J genes are TRBV30 and TRBJ1-5; perhaps TRBD1 as D (5 bases). Germline CDR1 reads GTSNPN; CDR2 reads SVGIG (reference sequence). Between the trimmed V and J ends, which lost 1 base and 1 base, there was a span of 17 bases. CDR3 size: 17 residues. The DNA for the CDR3 is TGTGCCTGGAGTGCCGCAACAGGCTTTGGAAGCAATCAGCCCCAGCATTTT. Its protein product is CAWSAATGFGSNQPQHF.

This clone was seen a handful of times. This chain connects TRBV7-2 to TRBJ2-5; 13 bases line up with TRBD2. Germline CDR1 reads SGHTA; CDR2 reads FQGNSA. The CDR3 sequence is 15 residues long. V lost 5 bases to trimming and J lost 4 bases; unmatched junction nucleotides: 4. CDR3 residues: CASSTSGRASETQYF. CDR3 in DNA: TGTGCCAGCAGCACTAGCGGGAGGGCCTCAGAGACCCAGTACTTC.

The V gene is TRBV18, the J gene TRBJ1-5; 11 bases are a match to TRBD1. The CDR3 extends over 15 amino acids. Germline V lookup: CDR1 KGHSH, CDR2 LQKENI. The J segment lost 4 bases and the V segment lost 3 bases, leaving 2 bases of the junction unmatched. CDR3 region: CASSPGQGENQPQHF. The CDR3 bases are TGTGCCAGCTCACCGGGACAGGGGGAAAATCAGCCCCAGCATTTT. Drawing the rest from reference TRBV18 and TRBJ1-5, the complete variable domain is NAGVMQNPRHLVRRRGQEARLRCSPMKGHSHVYWYRQLPEEGLKFMVYLQKENIIDESGMPKERFSAEFPKEGPSILRIQQVVRGDSAAYFCASSPGQGENQPQHFGDGTRLSIL.

This sequence joins TRBV6-1 and TRBJ2-3, with D perhaps matching TRBD2 (6 bases). The CDR3 extends over 15 amino acids. V was shortened by 5 bases and J by 2 bases, with 14 bases between the two germline ends. Germline CDR1 is MNHNS and CDR2 is SASEGT. The DNA for the CDR3 is TGTGCCAGCAGTAGTCGGGACTCCTCCACAGATACGCAGTATTTT. This codes for CASSSRDSSTDTQYF.

As DNA, the CDR3 is TGTGCCAGCAGCCGTAAACAGGGGGCTAGAGACACCATATATTTT. Amino acids: CASSRKQGARDTIYF. V is TRBV7-9 and J is TRBJ1-3, with 9 bases that match TRBD1. This CDR3 comprises 15 residues. The V segment lost 5 bases and the J segment 8 bases; nucleotides outside the gene matches: 10. The germline CDR1 and CDR2 sequences are SEHNR and FQNEAQ (reference sequence).

The gene calls are TRBV25-1 and TRBJ2-3, with 11 bases aligning to TRBD1. Per germline, CDR1 MGHDK and CDR2 SYGVNS. The CDR3 length is 16 residues. The V gene end was trimmed by 4 bases and the J gene end by 3 bases; junction bases not matched to a gene: 6. CDR3 loop: CASSVGTGGRTDTQYF. The CDR3 DNA is TGTGCCAGCAGTGTAGGGACAGGGGGTAGAACAGATACGCAGTATTTT.

This rearrangement joins TRBV7-8 to TRBJ2-1; possibly TRBD2 for D (6 bases). Trimming removed 6 bases at V and 10 bases at J, with 25 bases between. The CDR3 sequence is 16 residues long. The germline V gene has CDR1 SGHVS and CDR2 FQNEAQ. CDR3 nucleotides: TGTGCCAGCAGTCCCCCGGGCCTAGCGAGTACTTGGGAGCAGTTCTTC. Protein sequence: CASSPPGLASTWEQFF.

Concerning this clone itself: A read error may account for a junction end that differs from germline. The J gene is TRBJ2-7, the V gene TRBV6-6, with D perhaps given as TRBD1 or TRBD2 (5 bases each). CDR1 is MNHNY and CDR2 is SVGAGI in the germline V gene (reference sequence). This CDR3 has 14 amino acids. CDR3 residues: CASRGTGGSSEQYF. The CDR3 DNA sequence: TGTGCCAGCAGGGGGACGGGCGGGTCCTCCGAGCAGTACTTC.

This chain joins TRBV30 and TRBJ1-2, with a possible D match to TRBD1 (6 bases). Germline loops: CDR1 GTSNPN, CDR2 SVGIG (reference sequence). Trimming removed 3 bases at V and 6 bases at J, with 17 bases between. This CDR3 is 14 amino acids long. As DNA, the CDR3 is TGTGCCTGGAGGCCCCTGGGGGGGCTCGATGGCTACACCTTC. Its protein is CAWRPLGGLDGYTF.

This chain uses TRBV4-1 with TRBJ1-2; a possible D gene is TRBD1 (5 bases). Trimming removed 5 bases at V and 8 bases at J, with 24 bases between. The CDR3 sequence is 16 residues long. Germline loops: CDR1 MGHRA, CDR2 YSYEKL. CDR3 residues: CASSVQGVRGTGGYTF. In nucleotides, the CDR3 is TGCGCCAGCAGCGTACAAGGGGTCCGGGGAACCGGCGGCTACACCTTC.

V usage is TRBV4-1 and J usage is TRBJ2-4; perhaps TRBD1 as D (5 bases). The germline gives CDR1 MGHRA, CDR2 YSYEKL. Trimming pared 0 bases from V and 0 bases from J, leaving 15 bases between. This CDR3 has 18 residues. CDR3 nucleotide sequence: TGCGCCAGCAGCCAAGAGATCATAGGGGTGGCAGCCAAAAACATTCAGTACTTC. Translated: CASSQEIIGVAAKNIQYF.

This chain joins TRBV5-1 and TRBJ2-3, with TRBD2 matching over 8 bases. Germline V gives CDR1 SGHRS, CDR2 YFSETQ. Trimming removed 0 bases from V and 3 bases from J; junction bases left unmatched: 12. This CDR3 has 18 amino acids. CDR3 sequence: CASSLDRGSGRMTDTQYF. In nucleotides, the CDR3 is TGCGCCAGCAGCTTGGATAGGGGCAGCGGGAGAATGACAGATACGCAGTATTTT.

The chain joins TRBV6-6 to TRBJ2-5, with TRBD2 matching over 8 bases. CDR1 is MNHNY and CDR2 is SVGAGI in the germline V gene (reference sequence). The CDR3 is 12 amino acids. The trim removed 9 bases at V and 3 bases at J, leaving 3 bases unmatched. The CDR3 region is CASAGGKETQYF. The DNA of the CDR3 is TGTGCCAGTGCGGGAGGCAAAGAGACCCAGTACTTC.

The rearrangement uses TRBV9 and TRBJ2-2; 13 bases align to TRBD2. Trimming took 4 bases from V and 2 from J; bases not matched to a gene: 5. CDR1 and CDR2 (germline): SGDLS, YYNGEE. The CDR3 loop spans 17 amino acids. The CDR3 protein is CASSSGLAGLNTGELFF. The CDR3 nucleotides read TGTGCCAGCAGCTCGGGACTAGCGGGACTAAACACCGGGGAGCTGTTTTTT.

This chain links TRBV6-5 with TRBJ1-5, with 9 bases that match TRBD1. Germline CDR1 is MNHEY and CDR2 is SVGAGI. J lost 7 bases, V lost 5 bases, and 6 bases had no gene match. The CDR3 totals 14 residues. This CDR3 reads CASSRDRVDQPQHF. The CDR3 DNA is TGTGCCAGCAGTCGGGACAGGGTGGACCAGCCCCAGCATTTT.

V and J are TRBV30 and TRBJ2-2; TRBD1 aligns across 8 bases. Looked up from germline, CDR1 is GTSNPN and CDR2 is SVGIG (reference sequence). The CDR3 is 12 residues long. The CDR3 is CASRGRTGELFF. CDR3 bases: TGTGCGTCCAGGGGGCGGACCGGGGAGCTGTTTTTT.

This CDR3 is CASSEGQGKTQYF. The DNA of the CDR3 is TGTGCCAGCAGCGAGGGACAGGGCAAGACCCAGTACTTC. V is TRBV6-4 and J is TRBJ2-5, with 9 nucleotides matching TRBD1. The germline gives CDR1 MRHNA, CDR2 SNTAGT. The CDR3 extends over 13 amino acids. The junction had 5 bases not matched to a gene; V was cut back by 6 bases and J by 6 bases.